A single T cell receptor (beta chain) is shown here with its context. Its antigen is still unknown. The data originate from a study of shared clonotypes between healthy human individuals. Study outcomes and limitations: Memory subsets generally showed smaller estimated richness than naive subsets did. Large depth notwithstanding, sorted-subset sequencing proved incomplete by rarefaction.

Donors were healthy HIV-negative adults without recently reported acute infections or vaccinations. Researchers partitioned CD4+ cells into CD45RA+ naive and CD45RA-negative memory subsets. The table came from immunoSEQ multiplex PCR; TCRdb's copy has only in-frame clones and leaves some out. The table includes about 980,000 clones, about three quarters detected once. The CDR3 length is 15 residues. Germline-derived CDR1 and CDR2 are SGHRS and YFSETQ. After removal of 0 bases from V and 6 bases from J, the junction contained 3 bases not matched to a gene. Sequencing was performed on memory CD4+ T cells sorted from blood. As for subset: CD45RA-negative fraction. The chain links TRBV5-1 to TRBJ1-6, with 7 positions matching TRBD1. The receptor was derived from a man aged 18 to 30 in good health. The CDR3 coding sequence is TGCGCCAGCAGCTTGGGGGACAGCCCTAATTCACCCCTCCACTTT. Protein sequence: CASSLGDSPNSPLHF.